This T cell receptor (beta chain) is from a study of blood T cells in healthy people across ages (dated by TCRdb to between 2014 and 2017). With regard to the full study: In model experiments, template switching captured about one uniquely barcoded TCR beta cDNA molecule for every two T cells. Donors were grouped into four age groups: young (average 16 years), middle-aged (39), aged (around 56) and long-lived (about 82). To track age-related changes in TCR beta repertoire diversity, the study relied on deep sequencing normalized with unique cDNA molecular identifiers. For two donors (one aged 18 to 30 and one aged 80 or older), the study analyzed two additional independent replicas of 1 million unique cDNA reads from the same blood draw. Overall study results and their limits: Compared with the aged group, more naive CD4+ T cells, fewer expanded clones and increased TCR diversity were shown by the long-lived group, suggesting age selection. A strong correlation was found between observed TCR beta diversity and the percentage of naive T cells measured by flow cytometry. Observed TCR beta diversity per million T cells fell roughly linearly with age, and a significant reduction was already apparent by age around 40. Bulk unsorted PBMC profiling prevented conclusive comparison of naive and antigen-experienced compartments. Because the CMV infection status of the donors was unknown, age-related changes in expanded clonotypes may potentially have been confounded. Total diversity estimates from one million sequenced T cells were considered lower bounds and underestimates.

The library was generated by 5' RACE. The reads were generated on an Illumina HiSeq 2500. A second PCR of about 6 to 12 cycles was run with a J-beta primer mix and a sample-barcoded 5' primer. Each TCR beta cDNA molecule received a unique molecular identifier from a template-switch 5' adaptor carrying 12 random nucleotides. Each sample yielded at least 3 million CDR3-containing paired-end reads. The Mint cDNA synthesis kit, primed by a TRBC-specific oligonucleotide, was used to synthesize first-strand cDNA from all RNA. Following uracil-DNA glycosylase treatment, all cDNA underwent a first 18-cycle PCR with the universal primers M1SS and BC2_uni_R. Under the source paper's analysis protocol: For normalization, 1 million high-quality reads, each with a distinct molecular identifier, were randomly selected from each sample. Reads with shared molecular identifiers were discarded instead of being binned into consensus sequences. MiTCR, set to a Q25 quality threshold and the strictest error-elimination algorithm, was used for CDR3 identification, clonotype clustering and error correction. A nonparametric unseen species model using Euler transformation provided a lower-bound estimate of total TCR beta diversity. TCRdb reprocessing: public reads trimmed at Q25 with fastp, clones called with MiXCR, in-frame beta chains kept. Rows with one shared CDR3 protein collapse into an entry with the most common genes and DNA. The authors' filters were not applied to this entry. The sample records about 800,000 distinct CDR3 sequences, roughly 25% of which are singletons. The top ten hold approximately 3.7% of the sample.

Details on this clonotype: The antigen it recognizes is unknown. Base qualities are missing; no much larger clone stands one base away.

The donors were roughly 39 Caucasian individuals from Russia, aged roughly 6 to 100 years, who were systemically healthy. Each donor gave roughly 9 milliliters of peripheral blood, drawn into EDTA-treated Vacutainer tubes. Ficoll-Paque density-gradient centrifugation was used to isolate PBMCs, with at least 6.5 million per sample. Total RNA, at least 5 micrograms per sample, was extracted from PBMCs with Trizol reagent. For every donor, an aliquot of PBMCs went through flow cytometry to measure the percentages of naive CD45RAhigh/CD27high T cells. V and J lose 5 bases and 4 bases, and a span of 17 bases separates them. The germline V gene gives CDR1 as MDHEN and CDR2 as SYDVKM. The CDR3, from cysteine to phenylalanine, totals 15 residues. Only the CDR3 region is kept as DNA, spanning 45 bases read in frame from base 1. These data were likewise used in another study, on T cells of mothers and their children. As noted in the second study: Nine systemically healthy Caucasian individuals, comprising three mothers and their six children, were included as donors. cDNA synthesis consumed the entire amount of extracted RNA, loaded at around 1.5 ug RNA in each 15 ul reaction. Sample barcodes and 2-4 random nucleotides were added via the M1S primer in the second PCR. Each mother yielded over 8.5 million TCR beta CDR3 reads and each child 2.5 million to 3 million reads. TCR recombination output is similarly shaped by thymic selection in related and unrelated pairs, with a minor effect exerted by inherited differences. Normalized repertoire overlap was always found to be slightly, but never significantly, higher in related mother-child pairs than in unrelated mother-child pairs. No persistent microchimeric T cell clones were found, with a detection sensitivity of roughly 100 clones per million clonotypes. Deep NGS was used in the study to compare the TCR beta repertoires of mothers and children and to look for features that separate related mother-child pairs from unrelated individuals. Mothers averaged around 40 +/- 4 years of age and children averaged roughly 12 +/- 4 years. Libraries were sequenced on Illumina HiSeq 2000 with 100+100 nt paired-end reads after adapter ligation with NEBNext reagents. To prevent cross-contamination, the mother and child libraries were prepared a month apart and were sequenced in separate runs. Between roughly 500,000 and 2,300,000 distinct TCR beta clonotypes were identified per donor. Naive TCR beta clonotypes were estimated from low-frequency clonotypes matched to each donor's FACS-determined naive share, without sorting.

The rearrangement joined TRBV28 to TRBJ2-5, with no D gene named confidently. Material for sequencing was blood. The clonotype comes from a boy between 5 and 17 years old in good health. DNA sequence: TGTGCCAGCAGTAAAGATATAGGGTTAACAGAGACCCAGTACTTC. Translated, it gives CASSKDIGLTETQYF.